One and the same sample provided the 6 T cell receptor beta chains below, sequenced in a study of cytomegalovirus exposure and HLA in healthy donors. The PCR contained 60 Vbeta and 13 Jbeta primers. Assay used: immunoSEQ multiplex PCR; TCRdb lists only in-frame clones, some missing. In the table there are 160,000 or so clones, around 77% of which are singletons. The source material was PBMCs. The receptor source for this set is a man aged 60-69 years in good health and CMV-seronegative.

The rearrangement joins TRBV30 to TRBJ2-7; a weak D match, TRBD1 (7 bases). This CDR3 spans 14 amino acids. Germline CDR1 is GTSNPN and CDR2 is SVGIG (reference sequence). V lost 5 bases and J lost 3, with 17 bases in between. DNA for the CDR3: TGTGCCTGGGGAGGGACAGCGCGACTCTACGAGCAGTACTTC. Its protein is CAWGGTARLYEQYF.

A remark on this clone: One end of the junction does not line up with germline, which may come from a read error. The chain links TRBV7-9 to TRBJ2-5, with a weak D call TRBD1 (5 bases). This CDR3 comprises 14 residues. From germline, CDR1 is SEHNR and CDR2 FQNEAQ (reference sequence). CDR3 amino acids: CSSSPSGNEETQYF. The CDR3 DNA follows: TGTTCCAGCAGCCCATCAGGGAATGAAGAGACCCAGTACTTC.

The gene calls are TRBV6-1 and TRBJ1-5; D uncertain. Germline loops: CDR1 MNHNS, CDR2 SASEGT. V was pared by 4 bases and J by 14 bases, with 15 bases between. The CDR3 loop spans 12 amino acids. Here the CDR3 reads CASSARTGLEHF. CDR3 DNA sequence: TGTGCCAGCAGTGCCCGAACCGGACTTGAGCATTTT.

The chain employs TRBV5-8 and TRBJ2-3; TRBD2 matches at 7 bases. Germline CDR1 is SGHTS and CDR2 is YDEGEE. V lost 6 bases and J lost 3; bases outside the gene matches: 13. The CDR3 consists of 16 residues. CDR3 sequence: CASTPRLAPTTDTQYF. The CDR3 DNA is TGTGCCAGCACCCCTCGACTAGCCCCAACGACAGATACGCAGTATTTT.

The chain combines TRBV6-5 with TRBJ2-3, with D maybe TRBD1 (6 bases). Between the trimmed V and J ends, which lost 4 bases and 4 bases, there was a span of 12 bases. Germline CDR1 is MNHEY and CDR2 is SVGAGI. The CDR3 contains 14 residues. The CDR3 region is CASSWGQEADTQYF. The CDR3 DNA is TGTGCCAGCAGTTGGGGGCAGGAGGCAGATACGCAGTATTTT.

A note on this clone: At one of its ends the junction is not consistent with the germline gene, which may arise from a read error. This chain uses TRBV10-1 with TRBJ2-5; D possibly corresponds to TRBD1 (5 bases). Germline V lookup: CDR1 WNHNN, CDR2 SYGVQD (reference sequence). This CDR3 contains 15 residues. The CDR3 is CASSSIQGGQEAQYF. In nucleotides, the CDR3 is TGCGCCAGCAGTTCGATTCAGGGTGGTCAAGAGGCCCAGTACTTC.